This T cell receptor (beta chain) was observed in a study of T-cell memory formation after mild COVID-19. Study background: In these data, TCR clusters were largely donor specific.

Sample barcodes and UMIs were carried by the TCR alpha and TCR beta cDNA libraries that 5'RACE generated with constant-segment primers. TCRdb recomputed calls from the 5' RACE reads with MiXCR, one row per CDR3 protein. This table holds fewer than 200,000 distinct CDR3 sequences, about an eighth found once. There are a few counts of this clonotype. The antigen is unknown. General observations from the study: Contracting CD4+ clones lay largely in CM and EM, with CD8+ ones residing in EMRA.

The germline V gene has CDR1 SGHDT and CDR2 YYEEEE. V lost 6 bases and J 5 bases, leaving 14 bases between the germline ends. This CDR3 is 13 amino acids long. The TCR originated in a man aged 18 to 29 who had mild COVID-19 (a few samples of this study predate the infection). Cell type and time point are not known. The sequencing input was PBMCs or a T cell subset sorted from them (not recorded which). The J gene is TRBJ2-5, the V gene TRBV5-6; D may be TRBD2 (6 bases). The CDR3 bases are TGTGCCAGCACCAGGAGAGGAGGGGAGACCCAGTACTTC. Amino acid sequence: CASTRRGGETQYF.